Listed below are T cell receptor beta chains from one sample, sequenced in a study of regulatory T cells in long-lasting Graves disease. In TCRdb, the multiplex PCR reads were re-called with MiXCR into one record per CDR3 protein. The sample includes 410,000 or so distinct CDR3 sequences, 15% of them seen just once. These data were also reused for a study on T cells in Graves' hyperthyroidism and ophthalmopathy.

The sample consisted of peripheral blood mononuclear cells (PBMCs), taken at new diagnosis, from a patient treated with antithyroid drugs. These receptors were taken from a woman under 40 with Graves disease. The CDR3 runs from the conserved cysteine through the conserved F or W. D genes are given only for firm matches. Clone size is stated in some rows and not others, as once, few, many or a class when expanded.

D gene: TRBD1
clone size: many
CDR3 length: 14
V gene: TRBV7-6
J gene: TRBJ2-7
CDR3 protein: CASSLLQGVYEQYF
CDR3 DNA: TGTGCCAGCAGCTTATTACAGGGGGTCTACGAGCAGTACTTC

D gene: NA
clone size: NA
CDR3 length: 16
V gene: TRBV7-9
J gene: TRBJ1-2
CDR3 protein: CASSLGELPGTLGYTF
CDR3 DNA: TGTGCCAGCAGCTTAGGGGAGCTCCCCGGGACCTTGGGCTACACCTTC

D gene: NA
clone size: many
CDR3 length: 13
V gene: TRBV3-1
J gene: TRBJ2-4
CDR3 protein: CASSQDLRGGQYF
CDR3 DNA: TGTGCCAGCAGCCAAGATCTTAGGGGCGGTCAGTACTTC

D gene: NA
clone size: NA
CDR3 length: 16
V gene: TRBV6-1
J gene: TRBJ2-3
CDR3 protein: CASSEGAGPSTDTQYF
CDR3 DNA: TGTGCCAGCAGTGAAGGGGCGGGTCCTAGCACAGATACGCAGTATTTT

D gene: NA
clone size: few
CDR3 length: 12
V gene: TRBV20-1
J gene: TRBJ2-7
CDR3 protein: CSAWGQDGEQYF
CDR3 DNA: TGCAGTGCTTGGGGACAAGACGGCGAGCAGTACTTC

D gene: TRBD1
clone size: many
CDR3 length: 13
V gene: TRBV20-1
J gene: TRBJ2-5
CDR3 protein: CSARRTGKETQYF
CDR3 DNA: TGCAGTGCTAGAAGGACAGGGAAAGAGACCCAGTACTTC

D gene: TRBD2
clone size: once
CDR3 length: 14
V gene: TRBV20-1
J gene: TRBJ2-2
CDR3 protein: CSARLAGVNGELFF
CDR3 DNA: TGCAGTGCTAGACTAGCGGGAGTGAACGGGGAGCTGTTTTTT

D gene: NA
clone size: few
CDR3 length: 12
V gene: TRBV12-5
J gene: TRBJ2-1
CDR3 protein: CASGPLEYEQLF
CDR3 DNA: TGTGCTAGTGGTCCCCTAGAGTATGAGCAGCTCTTC

D gene: TRBD2
clone size: many
CDR3 length: 15
V gene: TRBV28
J gene: TRBJ2-1
CDR3 protein: CASSAGLARYNEQFF
CDR3 DNA: TGTGCCAGCAGTGCGGGACTAGCGCGGTACAATGAGCAGTTCTTC

D gene: NA
clone size: NA
CDR3 length: 17
V gene: TRBV7-9
J gene: TRBJ1-2
CDR3 protein: CASSSSADRGEGYGYTF
CDR3 DNA: TGTGCCAGCAGCTCGTCCGCGGACCGCGGGGAGGGTTATGGCTACACCTTC

D gene: NA
clone size: many
CDR3 length: 13
V gene: TRBV6-1
J gene: TRBJ2-7
CDR3 protein: CASSEEGGYEQYF
CDR3 DNA: TGTGCCAGCAGTGAAGAAGGCGGCTACGAGCAGTACTTC

D gene: TRBD1
clone size: NA
CDR3 length: 16
V gene: TRBV2
J gene: TRBJ2-2
CDR3 protein: CASSGRDRGQDGELFF
CDR3 DNA: TGTGCCAGCAGTGGACGGGACAGGGGGCAAGACGGGGAGCTGTTTTTT

D gene: TRBD2
clone size: NA
CDR3 length: 15
V gene: TRBV11-3
J gene: TRBJ2-7
CDR3 protein: CASSQRERSTYEQHF
CDR3 DNA: TGTGCCAGCAGCCAGCGGGAGCGGAGCACCTACGAGCAGCACTTC

D gene: NA
clone size: few
CDR3 length: 17
V gene: TRBV2
J gene: TRBJ1-6
CDR3 protein: CASSAAGRNSYNSPLHF
CDR3 DNA: TGTGCCAGCAGTGCGGCAGGGCGCAACTCCTATAATTCACCCCTCCACTTT

D gene: TRBD1
clone size: many
CDR3 length: 18
V gene: TRBV3-1
J gene: TRBJ2-3
CDR3 protein: CASSQDATGGWRTDTQYF
CDR3 DNA: TGTGCCAGCAGCCAAGATGCTACAGGGGGCTGGAGGACAGATACGCAGTATTTT

D gene: TRBD1
clone size: many
CDR3 length: 15
V gene: TRBV5-6
J gene: TRBJ2-7
CDR3 protein: CASSPPGQADYEQYF
CDR3 DNA: TGTGCCAGCAGCCCACCCGGACAGGCGGACTACGAGCAGTACTTC

D gene: TRBD2
clone size: many
CDR3 length: 15
V gene: TRBV29-1
J gene: TRBJ2-3
CDR3 protein: CSVAGTSGRTDTQYF
CDR3 DNA: TGCAGCGTAGCCGGGACTAGCGGACGCACAGATACGCAGTATTTT

D gene: TRBD1
clone size: many
CDR3 length: 15
V gene: TRBV5-1
J gene: TRBJ2-3
CDR3 protein: CASSPPGTGADTQYF
CDR3 DNA: TGCGCCAGCAGCCCGCCAGGGACAGGGGCAGATACGCAGTATTTT

D gene: NA
clone size: few
CDR3 length: 13
V gene: TRBV18
J gene: TRBJ2-7
CDR3 protein: CASSPSLGYEQYF
CDR3 DNA: TGTGCCAGCTCACCCTCCCTGGGCTACGAGCAGTACTTC

D gene: NA
clone size: NA
CDR3 length: 16
V gene: TRBV12-3/TRBV12-4
J gene: TRBJ1-2
CDR3 protein: CASSLAGGIGNYGYTF
CDR3 DNA: TGTGCCAGCAGTTTAGCGGGAGGGATTGGCAACTATGGCTACACCTTC

D gene: TRBD1
clone size: many
CDR3 length: 12
V gene: TRBV7-2
J gene: TRBJ2-5
CDR3 protein: CASSFRTGGQYF
CDR3 DNA: TGTGCCAGCAGCTTCAGGACAGGGGGACAGTACTTC

D gene: TRBD1
clone size: many
CDR3 length: 15
V gene: TRBV2
J gene: TRBJ1-5
CDR3 protein: CASSARTGNNQPQHF
CDR3 DNA: TGTGCCAGCAGTGCCAGGACAGGCAACAATCAGCCCCAGCATTTT

D gene: NA
clone size: many
CDR3 length: 15
V gene: TRBV28
J gene: TRBJ2-7
CDR3 protein: CASSFETTSSYEQYF
CDR3 DNA: TGTGCCAGCAGTTTTGAGACGACTAGCTCCTACGAGCAGTACTTC

D gene: TRBD2
clone size: NA
CDR3 length: 16
V gene: TRBV19
J gene: TRBJ2-1
CDR3 protein: CASSIVASGSSHEQFF
CDR3 DNA: TGTGCCAGTAGTATAGTGGCTAGCGGGAGCTCTCATGAGCAGTTCTTC

D gene: NA
clone size: many
CDR3 length: 13
V gene: TRBV20-1
J gene: TRBJ2-7
CDR3 protein: CSARFQSFDEQYF
CDR3 DNA: TGCAGTGCTAGGTTCCAGAGTTTCGACGAGCAGTACTTC

D gene: NA
clone size: many
CDR3 length: 12
V gene: TRBV6-5
J gene: TRBJ2-5
CDR3 protein: CASSYGSETQYF
CDR3 DNA: TGTGCCAGCAGTTACGGGAGTGAGACCCAGTACTTC

D gene: NA
clone size: many
CDR3 length: 12
V gene: TRBV2
J gene: TRBJ2-1
CDR3 protein: CASSERGAKQFF
CDR3 DNA: TGTGCCAGCAGTGAAAGGGGGGCCAAGCAGTTCTTC

D gene: TRBD2
clone size: NA
CDR3 length: 15
V gene: TRBV6-2/TRBV6-3
J gene: TRBJ2-5
CDR3 protein: CASSGVSGRAETQYF
CDR3 DNA: TGTGCCAGCAGTGGGGTTAGCGGGAGAGCAGAGACCCAGTACTTC

D gene: NA
clone size: NA
CDR3 length: 11
V gene: TRBV29-1
J gene: TRBJ2-7
CDR3 protein: CSAGRGYEQYF
CDR3 DNA: TGCAGCGCTGGAAGGGGGTACGAGCAGTACTTC

D gene: NA
clone size: few
CDR3 length: 16
V gene: TRBV4-2
J gene: TRBJ1-3
CDR3 protein: CASRPADGVSGNTIYF
CDR3 DNA: TGTGCCAGCAGACCGGCGGACGGCGTCTCTGGAAACACCATATATTTT

D gene: NA
clone size: many
CDR3 length: 15
V gene: TRBV28
J gene: TRBJ2-2
CDR3 protein: CASRLGRHPTGELFF
CDR3 DNA: TGTGCCAGCAGATTGGGTAGACACCCCACCGGGGAGCTGTTTTTT

D gene: NA
clone size: many
CDR3 length: 13
V gene: TRBV11-2
J gene: TRBJ2-7
CDR3 protein: CASSGDGTAVPLF
CDR3 DNA: TGTGCCAGCAGCGGAGATGGGACGGCTGTTCCGCTTTTC

D gene: NA
clone size: once
CDR3 length: 13
V gene: TRBV28
J gene: TRBJ1-2
CDR3 protein: CASGTGHLYGYTF
CDR3 DNA: TGTGCCAGCGGAACGGGACACCTTTATGGCTACACCTTC

D gene: TRBD2
clone size: many
CDR3 length: 13
V gene: TRBV20-1
J gene: TRBJ2-1
CDR3 protein: CSARGGLADEQFF
CDR3 DNA: TGCAGTGCTAGAGGGGGTCTAGCGGATGAGCAGTTCTTC

D gene: TRBD1
clone size: few
CDR3 length: 14
V gene: TRBV7-8
J gene: TRBJ1-1
CDR3 protein: CASSYRGAVTEAFF
CDR3 DNA: TGTGCCAGCAGCTACAGGGGTGCGGTCACTGAAGCTTTCTTT

D gene: TRBD2
clone size: few
CDR3 length: 21
V gene: TRBV19
J gene: TRBJ2-1
CDR3 protein: CASRNAGPGLAAKSSYNEQFF
CDR3 DNA: TGTGCCAGTAGAAATGCGGGACCGGGACTAGCGGCAAAGAGCTCCTACAATGAGCAGTTCTTC

D gene: TRBD2
clone size: few
CDR3 length: 18
V gene: TRBV4-2
J gene: TRBJ2-1
CDR3 protein: CASSQDFAGASGRNEQFF
CDR3 DNA: TGTGCCAGCAGCCAAGATTTCGCTGGGGCTAGCGGGAGGAATGAGCAGTTCTTC

D gene: TRBD1
clone size: many
CDR3 length: 14
V gene: TRBV12-3/TRBV12-4
J gene: TRBJ1-1
CDR3 protein: CASSLVSGGTEAFF
CDR3 DNA: TGTGCCAGCAGTTTGGTATCAGGGGGCACTGAAGCTTTCTTT

D gene: NA
clone size: many
CDR3 length: 13
V gene: TRBV20-1
J gene: TRBJ2-5
CDR3 protein: CSAMGPRRETQYF
CDR3 DNA: TGCAGTGCTATGGGACCCCGGAGGGAGACCCAGTACTTC

D gene: NA
clone size: NA
CDR3 length: 14
V gene: TRBV12-3/TRBV12-4
J gene: TRBJ1-5
CDR3 protein: CASSSILSSQPQHF
CDR3 DNA: TGTGCCAGCAGTTCGATACTTTCTTCTCAGCCCCAGCATTTT

D gene: TRBD2
clone size: many
CDR3 length: 13
V gene: TRBV20-1
J gene: TRBJ2-1
CDR3 protein: CSANYGGSGEQFF
CDR3 DNA: TGCAGTGCTAATTACGGGGGGTCCGGTGAGCAGTTCTTC

D gene: NA
clone size: few
CDR3 length: 13
V gene: TRBV7-9
J gene: TRBJ1-5
CDR3 protein: CARRQGWNQPQHF
CDR3 DNA: TGTGCCCGGCGGCAGGGGTGGAATCAGCCCCAGCATTTT

D gene: NA
clone size: many
CDR3 length: 13
V gene: TRBV29-1
J gene: TRBJ1-5
CDR3 protein: CSVDIGEGQPQHF
CDR3 DNA: TGCAGCGTTGATATAGGTGAAGGTCAGCCCCAGCATTTT

D gene: TRBD1
clone size: many
CDR3 length: 15
V gene: TRBV11-2
J gene: TRBJ2-7
CDR3 protein: CASSPVGDRVGEQYF
CDR3 DNA: TGTGCCAGCAGCCCAGTAGGTGACAGGGTGGGCGAGCAGTACTTC

D gene: TRBD2
clone size: NA
CDR3 length: 18
V gene: TRBV19
J gene: TRBJ2-1
CDR3 protein: CASSIGGLAGPKRHEQFF
CDR3 DNA: TGTGCCAGTAGTATAGGGGGGCTAGCGGGACCTAAAAGGCATGAGCAGTTCTTC